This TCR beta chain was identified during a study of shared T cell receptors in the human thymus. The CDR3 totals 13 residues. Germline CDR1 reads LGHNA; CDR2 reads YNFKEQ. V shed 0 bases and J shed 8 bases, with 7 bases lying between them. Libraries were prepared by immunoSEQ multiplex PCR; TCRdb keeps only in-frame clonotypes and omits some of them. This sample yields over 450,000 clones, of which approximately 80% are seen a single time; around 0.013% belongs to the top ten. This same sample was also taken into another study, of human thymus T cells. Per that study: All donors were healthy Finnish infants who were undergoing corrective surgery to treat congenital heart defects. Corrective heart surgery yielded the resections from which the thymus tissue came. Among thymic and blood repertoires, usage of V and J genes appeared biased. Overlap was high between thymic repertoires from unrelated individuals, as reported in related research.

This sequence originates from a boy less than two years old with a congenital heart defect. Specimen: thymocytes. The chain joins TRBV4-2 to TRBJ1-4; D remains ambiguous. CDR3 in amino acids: CASSQDFEEKLFF. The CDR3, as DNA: TGTGCCAGCAGCCAAGATTTTGAGGAAAAACTGTTTTTT.